This T cell receptor (beta chain) was observed in a study of T cell responses to AZD1222 COVID-19 vaccine. This table comes from immunoSEQ multiplex PCR, and its TCRdb copy is limited to in-frame clones, with some not included. The sample lists more than 110,000 clones, about 93% occurring once. CDR3 length: 16 residues. The sequences come from peripheral blood, collected on day 0 of AZD1222 vaccination. The chain couples TRBV21-1 to TRBJ1-5. TRBV21-1 is annotated as a pseudogene. This receptor was taken from an adult in good health. The CDR3 sequence: CASSKESGPCNQPQHF. The CDR3 region has the DNA TGTGCCAGCAGCAAAGAAAGCGGTCCCTGCAATCAGCCCCAGCATTTT.